This TCR beta chain originates from a study of blood T cell repertoires in COVID-19 (dated by TCRdb to 2020 to 2022). Study-level background: The collaborator samples originated in the United States, Italy and Spain and spanned the acute and convalescent phases of COVID-19. The prospective study material was composed of cDNA or gDNA derived from T cells, B-cell-depleted T cells, or PBMCs. Subjects who had been exposed to COVID-19, were actively infected with it, or had recovered from it provided the deeply sampled blood TCRbeta repertoires that made up the dataset. A freely available public database, intended as a resource for researchers studying the immune response to SARS-CoV-2, is where the repertoires were released. Samples came from the ongoing ImmuneRACE study (first 160 participants) plus 1,254 subjects from 6 global collaborators. A de-identified subject ID, COVID-19 status, age in years and sex were almost always included in the sample metadata. Where HLA class I and class II types were available, the types were taken from metadata supplied by the sample provider, not from assay-based typing. Here is what the overall study found, with its caveats: How much clinical and demographic metadata was included differed by source and by participant, and the metadata was provided uncurated.

TCRbeta CDR3 regions were amplified from genomic DNA using the immunoSEQ Assay, a bias-controlled multiplex PCR. As for the authors' bioinformatics: The number of nucleated cells in each sample was estimated from the amplification of reference gene primers within the assay. To quantify the absolute abundance of each unique TCRbeta CDR3 rearrangement, sequence reads were collapsed and filtered. For each sample, productive Simpson clonality was calculated as the square root of Simpson's diversity index across productive rearrangements. TCRdb carries this immuneACCESS record with in-frame sequences only. Its versions omit some clonotypes, under half of them owing to an unresolved V gene in the studies checked, with the rest unexplained. V and J calls and clone size are given by that table; D and trimming were obtained from the DNA. The sample contains about 180,000 clones, roughly 80% of them found a single time. The ten largest make up 13% to 15% of the sample.

The sample holds one count of this clone. No antigen is known for it. The input lacks base qualities; no much larger clone sits a single base away. In the prospective study, participants were roughly 18 to 95 years old, resided in approximately 22 geographic areas of the United States, and were enrolled through a virtual design. Cohort assignment in the prospective study relied on participant-reported clinical history from a screening survey and a study questionnaire. Exposed participants were defined as having been in contact with someone with a PCR-confirmed or clinician-diagnosed COVID-19 case within 2 weeks of study entry. Each participant in the prospective study had whole blood, serum and a nasopharyngeal or oropharyngeal swab collected by mobile phlebotomists. Over a roughly 2-month period, participants in the prospective study had the option of providing additional blood draws and questionnaires. Before DNA extraction, blood samples from the prospective study were shipped at room temperature or frozen.

The CDR3 goes from the cysteine to the phenylalanine over 16 residues. Just the 48-base CDR3 DNA is kept, in frame starting at base 1. A distance of 14 bases separates the germline ends of V and J, which lose 1 base and 2 bases respectively. For CDR1 and CDR2, the germline V gene (reference sequence) lists SGHAT and FQDESV. The rearranged segments are TRBV11-1 and TRBJ2-5, with the D gene too uncertain to name. Sequences were obtained from PBMCs or T cells enriched from blood (not recorded which). The TCR was taken from a man in his sixties who had been exposed to COVID-19. The CDR3 corresponds to CASSLGVAVPQETQYF. The base sequence is TGTGCCAGCAGCTTAGGGGTGGCGGTACCTCAAGAGACCCAGTACTTC.